This T cell receptor beta chain was observed in a study of T cells in women clearing cervical HPV infection. Across the whole study: Women with histologically confirmed HPV16-related CIN3 or worse, 2 with invasive cancer, served as cases. General study points: Cases and controls were distinguished at AUC just under 0.85 by richness and V genes.

TCRdb's table, derived via immunoSEQ multiplex PCR, lists solely in-frame clones and lacks some. The repertoire table contains tens of thousands of clones. Germline V gene lookup returns CDR1 MNHEY and CDR2 SVGEGT. This CDR3 region has 11 residues. Trimming stripped 7 bases from V and 1 base from J, with 5 bases between. For this clone: Its antigen is unknown. Read sequence stops 3 residues before the CDR3 end, and the germline J gene provides the missing end.

This sequence originates from a woman aged 18 to 75 with a cervical HPV16 infection that either progressed to CIN3+ or cleared (not recorded which). Sequencing was done on a sample of blood buffy coat. The chain employs TRBV6-2 or TRBV6-3 and TRBJ2-7; no clear D. The DNA read from the CDR3 is TGTGCCAGCACCCTTTCCTACGAG. Translated, it gives CASTLSYE. The full-length CDR3 reads as CASTLSYEQYF.